This TCR beta chain is drawn from a study of T cell repertoires in cytomegalovirus infection. Study summary: Both CMV infection and a matching HLA type were indicated by public TCR beta signatures. General study findings and limits: Based on cumulative public TCR beta family frequency, carriers of CMV plus the relevant HLA were identified.

The V and J ends lost 6 bases and 6 bases, in that order; junction bases with no gene match: 11. CDR1 and CDR2 (germline): MDHEN, SYDVKM. The CDR3 has 16 amino acids. This clonotype was seen many times. Its antigen is undetermined. TCRdb re-called the reads through MiXCR, storing one row per CDR3 protein. The sample has approximately 100,000 distinct CDR3 sequences; roughly two fifths are singletons. Sample: CD8+ T cells from cultured PBMCs, taken from culture after CMV antigen stimulation. The chain joins TRBV28 to TRBJ2-1, with 10 bases lining up with TRBD1. The receptor comes from a human donor in good health (CMV status not recorded). Some clones in this sample may be carry-over from other donors' samples. The CDR3 loop reads CASRFPGTGESNEQFF. The CDR3 bases are TGTGCCAGCAGATTTCCCGGGACAGGGGAAAGCAATGAGCAGTTCTTC.